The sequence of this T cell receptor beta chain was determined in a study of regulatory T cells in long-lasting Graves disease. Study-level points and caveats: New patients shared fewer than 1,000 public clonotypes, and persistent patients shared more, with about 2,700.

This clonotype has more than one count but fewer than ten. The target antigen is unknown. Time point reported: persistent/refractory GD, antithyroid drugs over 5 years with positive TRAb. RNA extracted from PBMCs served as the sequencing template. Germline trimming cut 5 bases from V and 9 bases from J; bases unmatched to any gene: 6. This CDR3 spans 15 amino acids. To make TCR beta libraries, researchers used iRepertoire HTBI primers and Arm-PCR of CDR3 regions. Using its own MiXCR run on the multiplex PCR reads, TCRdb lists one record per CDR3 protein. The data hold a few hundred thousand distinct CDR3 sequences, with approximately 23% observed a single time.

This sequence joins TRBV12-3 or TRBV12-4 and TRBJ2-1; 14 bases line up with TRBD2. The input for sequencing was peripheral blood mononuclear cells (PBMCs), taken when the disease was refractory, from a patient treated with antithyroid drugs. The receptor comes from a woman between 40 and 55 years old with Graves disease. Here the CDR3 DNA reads TGTGCCAGCAGTGTCCCGGGACTAGCGGGAGTTGAGCAGTTCTTC. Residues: CASSVPGLAGVEQFF.